This T cell receptor (beta chain) was recovered during a study of cytomegalovirus exposure and HLA in healthy donors. The study, taken as a whole, reports: Highly shared variants forming one cluster were likely a sequencing artifact.

As for this clone: Its matching antigen is unknown.

The PCR employed 60 Vbeta primers together with 13 Jbeta primers. Only in-frame clones appear in the TCRdb table, and some are missing; sequencing was by immunoSEQ multiplex PCR. The sample records 150,000 or so clones, around four fifths being singletons. Looked up from germline, CDR1 is MNHEY and CDR2 is SVGAGI. CDR3 length: 14 residues. V lost 8 bases and J lost 2, with 16 bases in between. The sequencing sample was made of PBMCs. The sequence was collected from a man aged 18 to 29 in good health and CMV-seropositive. The rearrangement uses TRBV6-5 and TRBJ2-7; D is perhaps TRBD2 (6 bases). CDR3 protein: CASGLSGGTYEQYF. As DNA, the CDR3 is TGTGCCAGCGGCCTGAGTGGGGGGACCTACGAGCAGTACTTC.